The T cell receptor (beta chain) under discussion was sequenced for a study of T cells in Graves' hyperthyroidism and ophthalmopathy. Amplified TCR beta CDR3 regions came from RNA transcripts. The HTBI set primed first-round TCR CDR3 RT-PCR. TCRdb re-called the multiplex PCR reads with MiXCR, one entry per CDR3 protein. There are about 210,000 distinct CDR3 sequences in the sample; approximately 20% occur only once, and around 47% lies in the top ten. CDR3 size: 14 residues. Trimming removed 3 bases from V and 4 bases from J; junction bases left unmatched: 3. This clonotype has at least ten counts. Hyperthyroidism was newly diagnosed in patients aged 18 to 65 (duration under 2 months).

This receptor was obtained from a middle-aged man with Graves' hyperthyroidism. This chain links TRBV12-3 or TRBV12-4 with TRBJ2-1; 7 bases are a match to TRBD1. The sample comprised blood. CDR3 bases: TGTGCCAGCAGTTTTGGGACAGAGTACAATGAGCAGTTCTTC. It specifies CASSFGTEYNEQFF.